This T cell receptor (beta chain) was sequenced during a study of T cell repertoires in cytomegalovirus infection. As for the study in general: Public TCR beta signatures marked donors with CMV infection and the matching HLA.

TCRdb reprocessed the reads with MiXCR, giving one entry per CDR3 protein. The sample lists under 350,000 distinct CDR3 sequences; over 7.5% were seen once. Findings and limits, study-wide: People with CMV and the relevant HLA were identified by cumulative public TCR beta family frequency. In two of eight donors, the top clonotype was HLA-C-restricted CMV-specific.

The CDR3 loop spans 20 amino acids. Germline values: CDR1 DFQATT, CDR2 SNEGSKA (reference sequence). V was shortened by 0 bases and J by 3 bases, with 29 bases between the two germline ends. On this clonotype itself: Its antigen is as yet unknown.

The source of this sequence is a human donor in good health (CMV status not recorded). Some clones in this sample may be carry-over from other donors' samples. The rearrangement joins TRBV20-1 to TRBJ2-5; D gene uncertain. Sequenced material: PBMCs. The CDR3 here is CSARDLQAGAEQRSKETQYF. The CDR3 DNA reads TGCAGTGCTAGAGATCTCCAGGCCGGAGCTGAACAACGATCCAAAGAGACCCAGTACTTC.